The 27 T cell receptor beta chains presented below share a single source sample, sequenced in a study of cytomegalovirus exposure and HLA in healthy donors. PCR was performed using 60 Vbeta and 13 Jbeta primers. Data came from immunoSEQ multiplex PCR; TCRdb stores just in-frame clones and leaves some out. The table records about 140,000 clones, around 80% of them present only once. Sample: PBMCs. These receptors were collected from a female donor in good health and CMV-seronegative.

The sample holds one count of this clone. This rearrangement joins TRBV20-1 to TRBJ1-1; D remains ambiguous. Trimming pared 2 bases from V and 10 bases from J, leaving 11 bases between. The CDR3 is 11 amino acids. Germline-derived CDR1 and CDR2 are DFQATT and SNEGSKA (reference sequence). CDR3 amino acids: CSARNRSGAFF. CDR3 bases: TGCAGTGCTAGAAACCGTTCGGGAGCTTTCTTT.

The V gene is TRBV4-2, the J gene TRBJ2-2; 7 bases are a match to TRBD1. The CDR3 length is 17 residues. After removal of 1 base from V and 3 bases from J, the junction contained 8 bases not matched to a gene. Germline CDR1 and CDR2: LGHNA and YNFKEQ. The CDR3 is CASSQVPPDRYTGELFF. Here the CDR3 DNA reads TGTGCCAGCAGCCAAGTACCCCCGGACAGGTACACCGGGGAGCTGTTTTTT.

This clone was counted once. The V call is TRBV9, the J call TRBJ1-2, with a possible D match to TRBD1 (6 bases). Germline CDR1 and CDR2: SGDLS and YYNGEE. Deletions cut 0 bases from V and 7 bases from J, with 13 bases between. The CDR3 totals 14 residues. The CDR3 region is CASSVGQDKGGYTF. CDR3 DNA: TGTGCCAGCAGCGTAGGACAGGACAAAGGTGGCTACACCTTC. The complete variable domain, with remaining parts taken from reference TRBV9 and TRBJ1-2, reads DSGVTQTPKHLITATGQRVTLRCSPRSGDLSVYWYQQSLDQGLQFLIQYYNGEERAKGNILERFSAQQFPDLHSELNLSSLELGDSALYFCASSVGQDKGGYTFGSGTRLTVV.

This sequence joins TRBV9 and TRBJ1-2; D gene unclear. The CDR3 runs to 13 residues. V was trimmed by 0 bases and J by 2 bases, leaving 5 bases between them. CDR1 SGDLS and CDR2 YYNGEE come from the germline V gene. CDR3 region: CASSVDTNYGYTF. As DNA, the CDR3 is TGTGCCAGCAGCGTAGACACAAACTATGGCTACACCTTC.

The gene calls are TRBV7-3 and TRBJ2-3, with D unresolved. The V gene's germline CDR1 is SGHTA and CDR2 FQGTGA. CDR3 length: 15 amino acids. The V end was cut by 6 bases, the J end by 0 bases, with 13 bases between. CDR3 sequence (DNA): TGTGCCAGCAGTTCGGTAGGAGCTAGCACAGATACGCAGTATTTT. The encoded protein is CASSSVGASTDTQYF.

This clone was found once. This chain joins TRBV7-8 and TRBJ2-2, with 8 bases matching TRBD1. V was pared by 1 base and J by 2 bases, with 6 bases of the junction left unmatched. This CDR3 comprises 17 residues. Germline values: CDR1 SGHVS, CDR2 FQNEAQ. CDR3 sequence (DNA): TGTGCCAGCAGCTTAGTCCCCGACAGGGGAAACACCGGGGAGCTGTTTTTT. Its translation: CASSLVPDRGNTGELFF.

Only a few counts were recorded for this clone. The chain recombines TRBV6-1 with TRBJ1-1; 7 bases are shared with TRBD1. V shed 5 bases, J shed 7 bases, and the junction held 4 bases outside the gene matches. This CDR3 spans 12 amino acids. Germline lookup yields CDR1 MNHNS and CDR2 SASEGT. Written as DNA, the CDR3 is TGTGCCAGCAGTTCGGGACAGCGTGAAGCTTTCTTT. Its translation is CASSSGQREAFF.

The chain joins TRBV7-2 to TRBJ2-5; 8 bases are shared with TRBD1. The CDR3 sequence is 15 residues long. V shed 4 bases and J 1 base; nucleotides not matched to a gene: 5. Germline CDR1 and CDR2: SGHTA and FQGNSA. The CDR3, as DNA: TGTGCCAGCAGCTCGGGGGACAGGTTCCAAGAGACCCAGTACTTC. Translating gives CASSSGDRFQETQYF.

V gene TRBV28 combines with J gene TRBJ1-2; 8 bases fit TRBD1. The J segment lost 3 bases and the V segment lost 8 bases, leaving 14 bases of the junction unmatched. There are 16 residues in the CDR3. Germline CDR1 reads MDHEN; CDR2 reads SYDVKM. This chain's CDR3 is CASGEGQDPAHYGYTF. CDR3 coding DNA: TGTGCCAGCGGGGAGGGACAGGACCCCGCGCACTATGGCTACACCTTC.

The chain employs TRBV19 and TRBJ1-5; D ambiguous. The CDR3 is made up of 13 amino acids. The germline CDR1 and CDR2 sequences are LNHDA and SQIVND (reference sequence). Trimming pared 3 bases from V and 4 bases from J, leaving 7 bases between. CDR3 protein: CASSMTRNQPQHF. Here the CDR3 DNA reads TGTGCCAGTAGTATGACACGGAATCAGCCCCAGCATTTT. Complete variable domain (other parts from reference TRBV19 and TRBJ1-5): DGGITQSPKYLFRKEGQNVTLSCEQNLNHDAMYWYRQDPGQGLRLIYYSQIVNDFQKGDIAEGYSVSREKKESFPLTVTSAQKNPTAFYLCASSMTRNQPQHFGDGTRLSIL.

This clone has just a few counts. The CDR3 DNA follows: TGCAGCGTTTGGACAGGGGGCACATACGAGCAGTACTTC. It encodes CSVWTGGTYEQYF. J is TRBJ2-5 and V is TRBV29-1, with TRBD1 matching over 11 bases. The J call may be in error: the DNA end matches TRBJ2-7 better. CDR3 size: 13 residues. Germline V lookup: CDR1 SQVTM, CDR2 ANQGSEA.

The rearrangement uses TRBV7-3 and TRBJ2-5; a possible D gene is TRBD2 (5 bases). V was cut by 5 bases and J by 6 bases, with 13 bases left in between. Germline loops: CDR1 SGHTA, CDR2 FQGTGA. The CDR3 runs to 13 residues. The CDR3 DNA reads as TGTGCCAGCAGCGTGGACCCCGGGAAGACCCAGTACTTC. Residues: CASSVDPGKTQYF.

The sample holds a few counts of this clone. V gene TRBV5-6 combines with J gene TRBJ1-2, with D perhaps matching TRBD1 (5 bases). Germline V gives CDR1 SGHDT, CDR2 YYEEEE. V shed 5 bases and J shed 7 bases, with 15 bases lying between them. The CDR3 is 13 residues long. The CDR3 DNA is TGTGCCAGCAGGGAGGGGCTCCTTAGTGGCTACACCTTC. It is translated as CASREGLLSGYTF.

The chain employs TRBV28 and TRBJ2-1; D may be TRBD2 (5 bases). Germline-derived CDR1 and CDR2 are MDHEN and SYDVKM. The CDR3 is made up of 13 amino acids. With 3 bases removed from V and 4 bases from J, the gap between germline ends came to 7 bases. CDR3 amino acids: CASSFSGYNEQFF. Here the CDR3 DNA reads TGTGCCAGCAGTTTCTCGGGATACAATGAGCAGTTCTTC.

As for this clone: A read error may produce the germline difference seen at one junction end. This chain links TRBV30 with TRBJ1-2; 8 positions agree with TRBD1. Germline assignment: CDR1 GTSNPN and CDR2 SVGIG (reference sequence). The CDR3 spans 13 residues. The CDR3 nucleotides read TGTGCCTGGAGTGTACCAGGGGGCTATGGCTACCCCTTC. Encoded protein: CAWSVPGGYGYPF.

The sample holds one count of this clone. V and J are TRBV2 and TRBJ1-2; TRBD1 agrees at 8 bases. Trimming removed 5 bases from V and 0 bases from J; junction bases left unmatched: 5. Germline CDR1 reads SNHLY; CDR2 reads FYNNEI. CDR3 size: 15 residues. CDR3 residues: CASSSQGGPNYGYTF. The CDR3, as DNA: TGTGCCAGCAGTTCACAGGGGGGCCCTAACTATGGCTACACCTTC.

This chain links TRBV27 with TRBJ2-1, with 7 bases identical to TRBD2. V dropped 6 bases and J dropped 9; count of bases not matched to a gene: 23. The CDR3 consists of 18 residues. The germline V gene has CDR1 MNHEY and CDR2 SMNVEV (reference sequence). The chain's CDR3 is CASRQIPPGLLESGEQFF. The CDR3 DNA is TGTGCCAGCAGACAAATCCCACCGGGACTACTAGAGAGCGGTGAGCAGTTCTTC.

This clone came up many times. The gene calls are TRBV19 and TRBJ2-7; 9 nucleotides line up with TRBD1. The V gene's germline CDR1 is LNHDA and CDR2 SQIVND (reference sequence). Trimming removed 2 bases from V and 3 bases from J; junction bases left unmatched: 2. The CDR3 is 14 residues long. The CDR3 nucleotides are TGTGCCAGTAGTATAAGGGGACAGGGCTACGAGCAGTACTTC. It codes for CASSIRGQGYEQYF.

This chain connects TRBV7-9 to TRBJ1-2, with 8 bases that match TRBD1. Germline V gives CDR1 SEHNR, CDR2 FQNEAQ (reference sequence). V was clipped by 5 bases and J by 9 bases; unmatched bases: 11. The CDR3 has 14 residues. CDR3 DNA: TGTGCCAGCAGCACCCTGGACAGGGTGCTTCGCTACACCTTC. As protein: CASSTLDRVLRYTF.

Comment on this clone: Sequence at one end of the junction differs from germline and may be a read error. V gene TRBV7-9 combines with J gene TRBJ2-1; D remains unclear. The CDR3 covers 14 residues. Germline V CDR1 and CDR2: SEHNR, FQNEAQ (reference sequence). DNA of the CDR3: TGTTCCAGCAGCTCCCCGATTAACAACAATGAGCAGTTCTTC. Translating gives CSSSSPINNNEQFF. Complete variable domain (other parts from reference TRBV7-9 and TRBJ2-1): DTGVSQNPRHKITKRGQNVTFRCDPISEHNRLYWYRQTLGQGPEFLTYFQNEAQLEKSRLLSDRFSAERPKGSFSTLEIQRTEQGDSAMYLCSSSSPINNNEQFFGPGTRLTVL.

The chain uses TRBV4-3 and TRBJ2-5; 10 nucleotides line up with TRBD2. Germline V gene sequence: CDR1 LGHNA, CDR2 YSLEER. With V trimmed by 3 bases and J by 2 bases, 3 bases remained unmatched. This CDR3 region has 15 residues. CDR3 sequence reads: CASSQVSGGQETQYF. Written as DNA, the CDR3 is TGCGCCAGCAGCCAGGTTAGCGGGGGGCAAGAGACCCAGTACTTC.

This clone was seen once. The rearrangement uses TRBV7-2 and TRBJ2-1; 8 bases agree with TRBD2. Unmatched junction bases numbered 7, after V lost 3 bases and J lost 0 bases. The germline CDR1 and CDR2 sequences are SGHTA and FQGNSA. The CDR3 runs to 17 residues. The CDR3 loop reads CASSLRTGGHSYNEQFF. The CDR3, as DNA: TGTGCCAGCAGCTTGAGAACGGGGGGGCACTCCTACAATGAGCAGTTCTTC.

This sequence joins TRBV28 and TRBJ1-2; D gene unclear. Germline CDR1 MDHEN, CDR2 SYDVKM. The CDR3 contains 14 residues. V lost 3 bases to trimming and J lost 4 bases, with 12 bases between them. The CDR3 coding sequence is TGTGCCAGCAGTTTGAGTGCCCTAGGCTATGGCTACACCTTC. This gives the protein CASSLSALGYGYTF.

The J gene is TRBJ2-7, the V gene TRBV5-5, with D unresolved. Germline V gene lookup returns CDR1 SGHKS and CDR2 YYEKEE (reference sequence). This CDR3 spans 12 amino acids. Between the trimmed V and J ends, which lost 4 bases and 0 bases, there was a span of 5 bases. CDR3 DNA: TGTGCCAGCAGCAAGAGCTCCTACGAGCAGTACTTC. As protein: CASSKSSYEQYF.

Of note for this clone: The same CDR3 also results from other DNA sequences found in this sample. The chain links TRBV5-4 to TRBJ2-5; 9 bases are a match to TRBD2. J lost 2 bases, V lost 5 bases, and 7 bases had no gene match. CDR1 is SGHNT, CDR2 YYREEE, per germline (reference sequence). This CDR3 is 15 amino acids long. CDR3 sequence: CASSSSGGYQETQYF. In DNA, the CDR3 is TGTGCCAGCAGTAGTAGCGGGGGATATCAAGAGACCCAGTACTTC.

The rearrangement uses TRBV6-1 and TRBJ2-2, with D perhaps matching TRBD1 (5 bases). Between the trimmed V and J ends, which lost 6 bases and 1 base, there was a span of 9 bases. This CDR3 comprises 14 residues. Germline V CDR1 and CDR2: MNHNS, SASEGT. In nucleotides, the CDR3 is TGTGCCAGCAGACGTCAGGGGAACACCGGGGAGCTGTTTTTT. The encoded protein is CASRRQGNTGELFF.

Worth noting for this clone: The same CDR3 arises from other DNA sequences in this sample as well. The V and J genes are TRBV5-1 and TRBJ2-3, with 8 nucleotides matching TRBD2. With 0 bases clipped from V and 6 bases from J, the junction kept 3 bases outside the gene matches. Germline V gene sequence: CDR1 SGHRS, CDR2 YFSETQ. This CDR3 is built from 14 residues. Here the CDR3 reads CASSLAGGADTQYF. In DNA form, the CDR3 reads TGCGCCAGCAGCTTGGCGGGAGGGGCGGATACGCAGTATTTT.